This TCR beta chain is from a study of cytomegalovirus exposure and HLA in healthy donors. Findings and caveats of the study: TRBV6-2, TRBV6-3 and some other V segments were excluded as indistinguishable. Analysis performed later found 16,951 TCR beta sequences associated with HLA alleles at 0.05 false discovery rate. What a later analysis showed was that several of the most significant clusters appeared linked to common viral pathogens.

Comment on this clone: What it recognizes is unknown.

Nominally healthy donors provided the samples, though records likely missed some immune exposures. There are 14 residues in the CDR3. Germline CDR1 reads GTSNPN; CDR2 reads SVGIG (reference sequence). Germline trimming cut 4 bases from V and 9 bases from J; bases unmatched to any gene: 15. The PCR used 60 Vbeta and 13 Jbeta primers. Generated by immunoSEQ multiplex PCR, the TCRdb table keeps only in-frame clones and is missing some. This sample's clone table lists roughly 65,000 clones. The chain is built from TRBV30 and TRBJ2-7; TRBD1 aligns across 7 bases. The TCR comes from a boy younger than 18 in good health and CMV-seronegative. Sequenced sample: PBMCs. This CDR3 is CAWNPLGGADGQYF. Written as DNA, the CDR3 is TGTGCCTGGAATCCCCTAGGGGGCGCGGATGGGCAGTACTTC.